A selection of T cell receptor beta chains follows, all from one sample in a study of CD8 T cells in Susac syndrome. MiXCR, applied by TCRdb to the immunoSEQ multiplex PCR reads, yields one record per CDR3 protein. This sample has about 300,000 distinct CDR3 sequences, with 90% to 95% found just once. Material: CD4+ T cells from PBMCs. The receptors were gathered from a human donor with multiple sclerosis. Both conserved end residues are part of each CDR3. The D gene is left open where the match is weak. Size is omitted from some rows. Given values are once, few, many or a class for expanded clones.

TRBV24-1	TRBJ2-3	TRBD2	NA	TGTGCCACCAGTGATCCTAGCGGGAGAGGAGGCACAGATACGCAGTATTTT	CATSDPSGRGGTDTQYF
TRBV5-1	TRBJ1-4	NA	once	TGCGCCAGCAGCTTGGGGGAGCGGACCAAACTGTTTTTT	CASSLGERTKLFF
TRBV9	TRBJ2-7	TRBD2	few	TGTGCCAGCAGCCAGCGGGACTACATGTACGAGCAGTACTTC	CASSQRDYMYEQYF
TRBV29-1	TRBJ2-3	NA	NA	TGCAGCGCCCCTTTGTTGGGGGCAGATACGCAGTATTTT	CSAPLLGADTQYF
TRBV7-2	TRBJ2-7	TRBD2	NA	TGTGCCAGCAGCTTAGTGCTAGCGGAGTACGAGCAGTACTTC	CASSLVLAEYEQYF
TRBV6-5	TRBJ1-1	NA	NA	TGTGCCAGCAGTTACGTGTTGAACACTGAAGCTTTCTTT	CASSYVLNTEAFF
TRBV6-5	TRBJ1-2	TRBD1	NA	TGTGCCAGCAGTTACTCGGGACAGGGGGGGCCTGGCTACACCTTC	CASSYSGQGGPGYTF
TRBV7-2	TRBJ2-4	NA	once	TGTGCCAGCACCGCTAACCCCCTCTGGATTCAGTACTTC	CASTANPLWIQYF
TRBV15	TRBJ1-3	NA	NA	TGTGCCACCAGCAGAGAGGGGGCGCCAACAGAAAACACCATATATTTT	CATSREGAPTENTIYF
TRBV20-1	TRBJ1-6	TRBD1	NA	TGCAGTGCTACGACAGGGGGTACTTCACCCCTCCACTTT	CSATTGGTSPLHF
TRBV6-5	TRBJ1-1	NA	NA	TGTGCCAGCAGTTACGAGGGTAGGGGTGGGGATGGGACTGAAGCTTTCTTT	CASSYEGRGGDGTEAFF
TRBV30	TRBJ2-5	NA	once	TGTGCCTGGACTGCGGGGCAAGAGACCCAGTACTTC	CAWTAGQETQYF
TRBV2	TRBJ2-5	NA	NA	TGTGCCAGCAGAAGCCGGGACACCTCTGCGGCCCAGTACTTC	CASRSRDTSAAQYF
TRBV7-3	TRBJ1-1	NA	NA	TGTGCCAGCAGCTTAAACCAAAACACTGAAGCTTTCTTT	CASSLNQNTEAFF
TRBV12-5	TRBJ1-3	NA	NA	TGTGCTAGTGGTTTGGCTAGGGACCGTCTAAGAAACACCATATATTTT	CASGLARDRLRNTIYF
TRBV18	TRBJ1-5	NA	NA	TGTGCCAGCTCCGTGACAGAAAGCAATCAGCCCCAGCATTTT	CASSVTESNQPQHF
TRBV6-6	TRBJ2-7	NA	NA	TGTGCCAGCAGTGGCTACAGGGACGACGAGCAGTACTTC	CASSGYRDDEQYF
TRBV27	TRBJ2-1	TRBD1	once	TGTGCCAGCAGTTTAGGGCCCTCCCTGACAGGGGGCGGCGAGCAGTTCTTC	CASSLGPSLTGGGEQFF
TRBV3-1	TRBJ2-7	TRBD2	once	TGTGCCAGCAGCCAAGTTCCAGCGGGGACCTACGAGCAGTACTTC	CASSQVPAGTYEQYF
TRBV12-3/TRBV12-4	TRBJ2-1	NA	NA	TGTGCCAGCAGTCTCCTGCTGGGGCCTCAGTTCTTC	CASSLLLGPQFF
TRBV18	TRBJ2-5	NA	NA	TGTGCCAGCTCACCTTACGGGGCCCAGAGGCAAGAGACCCAGTACTTC	CASSPYGAQRQETQYF
TRBV12-3/TRBV12-4	TRBJ1-1	NA	NA	TGTGCCAGTAGCCTGACAAGCCCGAACACTGAAGCTTTCTTT	CASSLTSPNTEAFF
TRBV4-3	TRBJ2-2	NA	NA	TGCGCCAGCAGCCAGACAAGTATAAGTTCAACCATGTCTGGGGAGCTGTTTTTT	CASSQTSISSTMSGELFF
TRBV19	TRBJ2-7	TRBD2	NA	TGTGCCAGCGGTTTGGGGGGGACTAGCGGGAATTACGAGCAGTACTTC	CASGLGGTSGNYEQYF
TRBV29-1	TRBJ1-1	NA	NA	TGCAGCGTTGAAATGGGGGCCAACACTGAAGCTTTCTTT	CSVEMGANTEAFF
TRBV5-1	TRBJ2-5	TRBD2	NA	TGCGCCAGCAGCTTGCCCCCCGGACCTAGCGGGGGCGAGACCCAGTACTTC	CASSLPPGPSGGETQYF
TRBV5-1	TRBJ2-1	NA	NA	TGCGCCAGCAGCTTCAACAGGGCTGGACTCAATGAGCAGTTCTTC	CASSFNRAGLNEQFF
TRBV18	TRBJ1-4	NA	once	TGTGCCAGCTCACCATCCAACCCGATTAATGAAAAACTGTTTTTT	CASSPSNPINEKLFF
TRBV12-3/TRBV12-4	TRBJ2-4	NA	NA	TGTGCCAGCAGTTTCTATTCTCTAGCCAAAAACATTCAGTACTTC	CASSFYSLAKNIQYF
TRBV20-1	TRBJ2-5	NA	NA	TGCAGTGCTAGGAAGGGGCTACCAGAGACCCAGTACTTC	CSARKGLPETQYF
TRBV7-2	TRBJ1-2	NA	NA	TGTGCCAGCAGCTTAGATGGCAGCAACTATGGCTACACCTTC	CASSLDGSNYGYTF
TRBV9	TRBJ2-1	TRBD2	NA	TGTGCCAGCAGCGTTTCAACTAGCGGGAATGAGCAGTTCTTC	CASSVSTSGNEQFF
TRBV12-3/TRBV12-4	TRBJ2-5	NA	NA	TGTGCCAGCAGCTCGGATGTACTCAGAGAGACCCAGTACTTC	CASSSDVLRETQYF
TRBV10-3	TRBJ1-5	NA	once	TGTGCCATCAGCGGGGACGGTAGGAATCAGCCCCAGCATTTT	CAISGDGRNQPQHF
TRBV5-1	TRBJ2-1	NA	NA	TGCGCCAGCAGCCAGGATCCGAGACCACCGGGTGAGCAGTTCTTC	CASSQDPRPPGEQFF
TRBV18	TRBJ1-1	TRBD1	NA	TGTGCCAGCTCACCACGACAGGGGAGGGACACTGAAGCTTTCTTT	CASSPRQGRDTEAFF
TRBV3-1	TRBJ2-1	TRBD2	NA	TGTGCCAGCAGCCAAGTAAGCGGGAGGGCCATTAAGGTACGCAATGAGCAGTTCTTC	CASSQVSGRAIKVRNEQFF
TRBV20-1	TRBJ2-3	TRBD2	NA	TGCAGTGCTAGAGATGCCCTTAGTGGCGGGAGGAGAGAAACAGATACGCAGTATTTT	CSARDALSGGRRETDTQYF
TRBV24-1	TRBJ2-3	NA	NA	TGTGCCACCAGGGACCGGGGTCGTCTTACGCAGTATTTT	CATRDRGRLTQYF
TRBV6-6	TRBJ1-1	NA	NA	TGTGCCAGCACCACCGCCAGGGCCACTGAAGCTTTCTTT	CASTTARATEAFF
TRBV29-1	TRBJ2-7	NA	few	TGCAGCGTTGAAGCGGAGAACCCCTACGAGCAGTACTTC	CSVEAENPYEQYF
TRBV20-1	TRBJ1-5	NA	NA	TGCAGTGCTAGACGCGACAGGAATCAGCCCCAGCATTTT	CSARRDRNQPQHF
TRBV2	TRBJ1-2	TRBD1	NA	TGTGCCAGCAGTGCCCGGACAGGGGTTTATGGCTACACCTTC	CASSARTGVYGYTF
TRBV9	TRBJ1-1	NA	NA	TGTGCCAGCAGCGTAGGATCCAGGACAGACACTGAAGCTTTCTTT	CASSVGSRTDTEAFF
TRBV15	TRBJ2-3	TRBD2	NA	TGTGCCACCACGCCTGCCGCTAGCGGGTTTACGGATACGCAGTATTTT	CATTPAASGFTDTQYF
TRBV5-1	TRBJ1-1	TRBD1	NA	TGCGCCAGCAGCTTGACCCGTGCCGACAGGGCGAACACTGAAGCTTTCTTT	CASSLTRADRANTEAFF
TRBV5-1	TRBJ2-5	NA	NA	TGCGCCAGCAGCAGGCAGGGGCTGCGGGAGACCCAGTACTTC	CASSRQGLRETQYF
TRBV6-2/TRBV6-3	TRBJ2-5	TRBD1	NA	TGTGCCAGCAGAATGGGACAGCTACAAGAGACCCAGTACTTC	CASRMGQLQETQYF